The T cell receptor (beta chain) described here comes from a study of blood T cell repertoires in COVID-19. Study in general: The cDNA or gDNA used as material had been derived from T cells, B-cell-depleted T cells, or PBMCs.

Authors' data handling: For nucleated cells, counts were estimated from reference gene primer amplification. The repertoire was sequenced with immunoSEQ multiplex PCR; TCRdb's copy has only in-frame clones and lacks some. The V and J calls and clone size come from that table; D and trimming were worked out from the DNA. Of about 260,000 clones in the sample, around nine tenths were seen once. Germline V gives CDR1 SGHRS, CDR2 YFSETQ. V lost 5 bases, J lost 8 bases, and 20 bases lay in between. The CDR3 has 15 residues. This TCR came from a man in his forties with active or convalescent COVID-19. Sequenced input: peripheral blood. The rearrangement uses TRBV5-1 and TRBJ2-1; D possibly corresponds to TRBD2 (5 bases). The CDR3 spells CASRWGVGLGDEQFF. The DNA of the CDR3 is TGCGCCAGCAGGTGGGGAGTGGGTCTTGGGGATGAGCAGTTCTTC.